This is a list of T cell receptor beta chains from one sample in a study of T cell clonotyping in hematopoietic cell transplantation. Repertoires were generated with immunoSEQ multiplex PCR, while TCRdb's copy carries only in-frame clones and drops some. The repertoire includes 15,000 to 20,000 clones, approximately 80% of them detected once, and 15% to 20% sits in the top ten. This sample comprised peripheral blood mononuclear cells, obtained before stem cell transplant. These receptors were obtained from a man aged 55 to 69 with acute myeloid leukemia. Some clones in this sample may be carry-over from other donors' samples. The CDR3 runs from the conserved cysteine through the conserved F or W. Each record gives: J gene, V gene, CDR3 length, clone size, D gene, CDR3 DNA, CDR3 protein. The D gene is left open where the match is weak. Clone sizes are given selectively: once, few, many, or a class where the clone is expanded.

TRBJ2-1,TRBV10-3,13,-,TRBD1,TGTGCCATCAGTATCACAGGGGGCAATGAGCAGTTCTTC,CAISITGGNEQFF
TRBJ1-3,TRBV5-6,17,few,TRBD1,TGTGCCAGCAGCTGGACAGGCCAAACGAGCTCTGGAAACACCATATATTTT,CASSWTGQTSSGNTIYF
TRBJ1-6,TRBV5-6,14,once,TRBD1,TGTGCCAGCAGCTGGGACAGGGTTGATTCACCCCTCCACTTT,CASSWDRVDSPLHF
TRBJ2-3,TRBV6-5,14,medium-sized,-,TGTGCCAGCAGACTGTCTGGTAGCGGAGATACGCAGTATTTT,CASRLSGSGDTQYF
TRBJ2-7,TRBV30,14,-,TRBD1,TGTGCCTGGAGTGGGGGACAGGGGGGGTACGAGCAGTACTTC,CAWSGGQGGYEQYF
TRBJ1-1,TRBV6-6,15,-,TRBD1,TGTGCCAGCAGGGGGACAGGGGCGGGGTACACTGAAGCTTTCTTT,CASRGTGAGYTEAFF
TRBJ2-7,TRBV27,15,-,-,TGTGCCAGCAGTCTCATGGAGGGGGGGCGGCTCGAGCAGTACTTC,CASSLMEGGRLEQYF
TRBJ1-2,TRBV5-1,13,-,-,TGCGCCAGCAGCTCCCCCACCTTTGATGGCTACACCTTC,CASSSPTFDGYTF
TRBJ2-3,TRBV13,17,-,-,TGTGCCAGCAGCCGGAGTGTTGGGGCGCGGAACAGAAATACGCAGTATTTT,CASSRSVGARNRNTQYF
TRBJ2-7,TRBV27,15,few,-,TGTGCCAGCAGTTTTGACACTTTTTCCTCCTACGAGCAGTACTTC,CASSFDTFSSYEQYF
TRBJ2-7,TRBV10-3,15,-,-,TGTGCCATCAAGTCTCCTCGGCTAGCCCCTTACGAGCAGTACTTC,CAIKSPRLAPYEQYF